Shown below are 27 T cell receptor beta chains from a single sample sequenced in a study of patients and donors after allogeneic stem cell transplantation. MiXCR, run by TCRdb on the RT-PCR reads, gives a single entry per CDR3 protein. The sample has about a million distinct CDR3 sequences; 15% to 20% are singletons. The sequencing input was blood, either unsorted or a sorted T cell fraction (not recorded which). These receptors were taken from a human donor who was either an allogeneic HSCT recipient or a stem cell or donor lymphocyte infusion donor (not recorded which). It is not recorded whose cells these are; they may come from a transplant donor.

There are a few counts of this clonotype. The V and J genes are TRBV20-1 and TRBJ2-1; D call uncertain. The CDR3 is 13 residues long. Germline V gene data show CDR1 as DFQATT and CDR2 as SNEGSKA (reference sequence). The ends were cut back, 0 bases at V and 9 bases at J, with 12 bases in the middle. The CDR3 DNA follows: TGCAGTGCTAGAGATTTATCGGTTGGTGAGCAGTTCTTC. This codes for CSARDLSVGEQFF.

The chain links TRBV7-9 to TRBJ2-5; no reliable D call. CDR1 and CDR2 (germline): SEHNR, FQNEAQ (reference sequence). With 0 bases removed from V and 5 bases from J, the gap between germline ends came to 10 bases. This CDR3 is built from 14 residues. The CDR3 reads CASSLAKGFETQYF. As DNA, the CDR3 is TGTGCCAGCAGCTTAGCGAAAGGGTTCGAGACCCAGTACTTC.

The chain combines TRBV10-3 with TRBJ2-1; D is possibly TRBD1 (5 bases). CDR3 size: 12 residues. V shed 5 bases and J shed 10 bases, with 12 bases lying between them. Germline CDR1 is ENHRY and CDR2 is SYGVKD. The CDR3 protein is CAISRPWGEQFF. For the CDR3, the DNA is TGTGCCATCAGTCGGCCCTGGGGCGAGCAGTTCTTC.

This chain connects TRBV27 to TRBJ2-7; possibly TRBD1 or TRBD2 for D (5 bases each). The germline V gene has CDR1 MNHEY and CDR2 SMNVEV (reference sequence). The CDR3 loop spans 15 amino acids. V lost 6 bases and J lost 1, with 16 bases in between. The CDR3 sequence: CASSQTPGRSYEQYF. The CDR3 coding sequence is TGTGCCAGCAGCCAAACTCCGGGACGTTCCTACGAGCAGTACTTC.

The sample holds many counts of this clonotype. The rearrangement links TRBV9 to TRBJ2-3; D possibly corresponds to TRBD2 (6 bases). There are 13 residues in the CDR3. Germline V lookup: CDR1 SGDLS, CDR2 YYNGEE. Trimming removed 5 bases at V and 0 bases at J, with 7 bases between. This CDR3 is CASSGGSTDTQYF. In DNA form, the CDR3 reads TGTGCCAGCAGTGGGGGGAGCACAGATACGCAGTATTTT.

CDR3 DNA: TGTGCCAGCAGCGCCAGGGTGGGCAATCAGCCCCAGCATTTT. It encodes CASSARVGNQPQHF. This chain joins TRBV7-9 and TRBJ1-5; D possibly corresponds to TRBD1 (5 bases). Germline lookup yields CDR1 SEHNR and CDR2 FQNEAQ (reference sequence). V lost 5 bases to trimming and J lost 2 bases, with 10 bases between them. The CDR3 sequence is 14 residues long.

This chain joins TRBV6-1 and TRBJ1-3; the D gene is possibly TRBD1 (5 bases). Per the germline V gene, CDR1 is MNHNS and CDR2 is SASEGT. The CDR3 has 15 amino acids. V lost 6 bases to trimming and J lost 2 bases, with 14 bases between them. The CDR3 nucleotides are TGTGCCAGCAGCCTCCTCGGGGGTGCTGGAAACACCATATATTTT. Protein: CASSLLGGAGNTIYF.

This clonotype was detected many times. The chain is built from TRBV6-6 and TRBJ2-7; 7 bases match TRBD1. The germline gives CDR1 MNHNY, CDR2 SVGAGI (reference sequence). J lost 3 bases, V lost 5 bases, and 4 bases had no gene match. This CDR3 contains 13 residues. The CDR3 sequence is CASSPRTGYEQYF. CDR3 in DNA: TGTGCCAGCAGTCCCCGGACAGGCTACGAGCAGTACTTC.

This chain joins TRBV6-1 and TRBJ2-7; a possible D gene is TRBD1 (5 bases). V lost 4 bases and J lost 10, with 17 bases in between. The CDR3 contains 13 residues. Germline CDR1 is MNHNS and CDR2 is SASEGT. CDR3 residues: CASSADSSLAQYF. The CDR3, as DNA: TGTGCCAGCAGTGCTGACAGCTCCCTGGCCCAGTACTTC.

The chain uses TRBV18 and TRBJ2-3; perhaps TRBD2 as D (6 bases). Per the germline V gene, CDR1 is KGHSH and CDR2 is LQKENI. CDR3 length equals 17 residues. Trimming removed 6 bases at V and 0 bases at J, with 19 bases between. This chain's CDR3 is CASSYARGSWSTDTQYF. DNA for the CDR3: TGTGCCAGCTCGTACGCGCGGGGCTCATGGAGCACAGATACGCAGTATTTT.

The genes are TRBV14 and TRBJ2-2; TRBD1 might be the D (6 bases). V lost 4 bases and J lost 2, with 11 bases in between. This CDR3 region has 15 residues. Per germline, CDR1 SGHDN and CDR2 FVKESK. This CDR3 reads CASSRWDTNTGELFF. CDR3 DNA sequence: TGTGCCAGCAGCCGGTGGGACACCAACACCGGGGAGCTGTTTTTT.

The table lists this clonotype with a few counts. The chain has TRBV6-5 and TRBJ2-5; a weak D match, TRBD2 (5 bases). Trimming took 1 base from V and 2 from J, leaving 8 bases between them. Germline CDR1 and CDR2: MNHEY and SVGAGI. The CDR3 has 14 amino acids. For the CDR3, the DNA is TGTGCCAGCAGTTACTGGACTGATCAAGAGACCCAGTACTTC. It is translated as CASSYWTDQETQYF.

The chain's CDR3 is CAISSPSGGQETQYF. The CDR3 DNA is TGTGCCATCAGTTCGCCTAGCGGGGGACAAGAGACCCAGTACTTC. The chain recombines TRBV10-3 with TRBJ2-5; 10 bases line up with TRBD2. The CDR3 length is 15 residues. CDR1 ENHRY and CDR2 SYGVKD come from the germline V gene. Losses at the gene ends were 5 bases for V and 2 bases for J; bases not matched to a gene: 5.

The V and J genes are TRBV20-1 and TRBJ1-5, with TRBD1 matching over 9 bases. With V trimmed by 4 bases and J by 0 bases, 13 bases remained unmatched. This CDR3 comprises 18 residues. Germline V gene lookup returns CDR1 DFQATT and CDR2 SNEGSKA (reference sequence). The CDR3 loop reads CSANSGTGNLYSNQPQHF. DNA of the CDR3: TGCAGTGCTAACTCCGGGACAGGGAACCTCTATAGCAATCAGCCCCAGCATTTT.

This rearrangement joins TRBV5-1 to TRBJ2-2; 8 bases fit TRBD2. The CDR3 spans 15 residues. The germline CDR1 and CDR2 sequences are SGHRS and YFSETQ. With V trimmed by 2 bases and J by 4 bases, 4 bases remained unmatched. The CDR3 nucleotides read TGCGCCAGCAGCTTAAAGCGGGAGACCACCGGGGAGCTGTTTTTT. Translating it yields CASSLKRETTGELFF.

This clonotype was recorded only once. The chain combines TRBV24-1 with TRBJ2-3; D might be TRBD1 (5 bases). The CDR3 is made up of 16 amino acids. Trimming stripped 2 bases from V and 5 bases from J, with 16 bases between. Looked up from germline, CDR1 is KGHDR and CDR2 is SFDVKD. Here the CDR3 reads CATSDWSRGNVDTQYF. CDR3 coding DNA: TGTGCCACCAGTGATTGGTCTAGGGGTAACGTAGATACGCAGTATTTT.

V usage is TRBV5-6 and J usage is TRBJ1-5; no reliable D call. V lost 4 bases, J lost 2 bases, and 13 bases lay in between. From germline, CDR1 is SGHDT and CDR2 YYEEEE. The CDR3 has 15 residues. The CDR3 nucleotides are TGTGCCAGCAGCGAAGGACGATTGGGCAATCAGCCCCAGCATTTT. Its protein is CASSEGRLGNQPQHF.

This clonotype was counted a few times. The V and J genes are TRBV15 and TRBJ1-1; maybe TRBD1 (5 bases). Trimming stripped 5 bases from V and 0 bases from J, with 10 bases between. Per the germline V gene, CDR1 is LNHNV and CDR2 is YYDKDF (reference sequence). The CDR3 is 14 amino acids. CDR3 DNA: TGTGCCACCAGCGGGACCCGGTTGAACACTGAAGCTTTCTTT. Translation: CATSGTRLNTEAFF.

The genes are TRBV12-3 or TRBV12-4 and TRBJ2-5, with 7 bases matching TRBD1. The CDR3 runs to 16 residues. After removal of 5 bases from V and 3 bases from J, the junction contained 12 bases not matched to a gene. The CDR3 DNA reads TGTGCCAGCAGTCCTACCCGCCGACAGGGAAAAGAGACCCAGTACTTC. Protein: CASSPTRRQGKETQYF.

The CDR3 region has the DNA TGTGCCAGCAGCTTTGAGGTTTCCCGCACAGATACGCAGTATTTT. Protein product: CASSFEVSRTDTQYF. V and J are TRBV11-3 and TRBJ2-3; D is unclear. The V and J ends lost 3 bases and 1 base respectively, with 11 bases between them. CDR1 and CDR2 from the germline V gene are SGHNT and YENEEA. The CDR3 sequence is 15 residues long.

The V and J genes are TRBV4-1 and TRBJ2-7, with D maybe TRBD1 (6 bases). V was clipped by 0 bases and J by 3 bases, with 9 bases between them. Per germline, CDR1 MGHRA and CDR2 YSYEKL. This CDR3 is built from 14 residues. The CDR3, as DNA: TGCGCCAGCAGCCAAGAGGGGGCGGTCTACGAGCAGTACTTC. Encoded protein: CASSQEGAVYEQYF.

The chain links TRBV12-3 or TRBV12-4 to TRBJ1-1; a possible D gene is TRBD1 (6 bases). The CDR3 contains 16 residues. V shed 3 bases and J shed 3 bases, with 17 bases lying between them. CDR3: CASSLSQGHEDTEAFF. In DNA, the CDR3 is TGTGCCAGCAGTTTGTCCCAGGGACACGAGGACACTGAAGCTTTCTTT.

The V and J genes are TRBV5-1 and TRBJ2-5; D gene unclear. The CDR3 sequence is 14 residues long. CDR1 and CDR2 from the germline V gene are SGHRS and YFSETQ. V shed 0 bases and J shed 0 bases, with 6 bases lying between them. In nucleotides, the CDR3 is TGCGCCAGCAGCTTGGAATCGTACCAAGAGACCCAGTACTTC. Protein: CASSLESYQETQYF.

The V call is TRBV20-1, the J call TRBJ1-2; 8 bases fit TRBD1. CDR3 size: 12 residues. V was pared by 5 bases and J by 4 bases, with 3 bases of the junction left unmatched. In germline, CDR1 is DFQATT, CDR2 SNEGSKA (reference sequence). The CDR3 is CSADTGGYGYTF. The CDR3 DNA sequence: TGCAGTGCTGACACAGGGGGCTATGGCTACACCTTC.

This sequence joins TRBV11-3 and TRBJ2-1, with a possible D match to TRBD2 (6 bases). There are 12 residues in the CDR3. With 3 bases removed from V and 15 bases from J, the gap between germline ends came to 15 bases. CDR1 and CDR2 (germline): SGHNT, YENEEA. The CDR3 nucleotides read TGTGCCAGCAGCTTCAGCGGGCAGGCCCCGTTCTTC. It is translated as CASSFSGQAPFF. Full variable domain (rest looked up from reference TRBV11-3 and TRBJ2-1): EAGVVQSPRYKIIEKKQPVAFWCNPISGHNTLYWYLQNLGQGPELLIRYENEEAVDDSQLPKDRFSAERLKGVDSTLKIQPAELGDSAVYLCASSFSGQAPFFGPGTRLTVL.

CDR3: CAISGPTGNEQYF. The DNA of the CDR3 is TGTGCCATCAGTGGACCCACAGGGAACGAGCAGTACTTC. The V gene is TRBV10-3, the J gene TRBJ2-7; TRBD1 might be the D (6 bases). The CDR3 totals 13 residues. V dropped 4 bases and J dropped 5 bases, with 12 bases sitting between them. Germline CDR1 and CDR2: ENHRY and SYGVKD.

The CDR3 here is CAISELEFNEQFF. The DNA for the CDR3 is TGTGCCATCAGTGAGCTGGAGTTCAATGAGCAGTTCTTC. The V gene is TRBV10-3, the J gene TRBJ2-1, with D unclear. Trimming pared 2 bases from V and 6 bases from J, leaving 8 bases between. Germline CDR1 and CDR2: ENHRY and SYGVKD. The CDR3 has 13 residues.